This TCR beta chain was captured by sequencing in a study of blood T cell repertoires in COVID-19 (dated by TCRdb to 2018 to 2020). For the wider study: Collaborator samples came from the United States, Italy and Spain and covered acute and convalescent phases of COVID-19. The sample metadata nearly always contained a de-identified subject ID, COVID-19 status, age in years and sex. HLA class I and class II types, where available, came from metadata supplied by the sample provider rather than from assay-based typing. The dataset comprised deeply sampled blood TCRbeta repertoires from subjects exposed to, actively infected with, or recovered from COVID-19. The repertoires were released in a freely available public database meant as a resource for research on the immune response to SARS-CoV-2. Samples were obtained from the ongoing ImmuneRACE study (first 160 participants) and from about 1,300 subjects provided by 6 global collaborators. The prospective study material was composed of cDNA or gDNA derived from T cells, B-cell-depleted T cells, or PBMCs.

Note on this clone: Its antigen is not yet known. It has no much larger one-base neighbor in the sample; base qualities were not kept.

The immunoSEQ Assay, a bias-controlled multiplex PCR, was used to amplify TCRbeta CDR3 regions from genomic DNA. The authors' pipeline ran thus. Within the assay, amplification of reference gene primers was used to estimate how many nucleated cells each sample contained. To quantify the absolute abundance of each unique TCRbeta CDR3 rearrangement, sequence reads were collapsed and filtered. For each sample, productive Simpson clonality was calculated as the square root of Simpson's diversity index over productive rearrangements. TCRdb obtained this table from immuneACCESS and retained in-frame rearrangements with V and J assigned. These tables miss some clones; where compared with another copy, unresolved V genes account for less than half of the shortfall, and the remainder is unexplained. V and J calls and clone size are given by that table; D and trimming were obtained from the DNA. The sample table contains more than 200,000 clones; only one count was recorded for roughly 90% of them. The top ten clonotypes cover approximately 4.3% of the sample.

Enrolling through a virtual design, the prospective study's participants ranged in age from roughly 18 to 90 years and lived across roughly 24 United States geographic areas. To assign participants to cohorts, the prospective study relied on clinical history that participants themselves reported in a screening survey and a study questionnaire. In the prospective study, mobile phlebotomists collected whole blood, serum and a nasopharyngeal or oropharyngeal swab from each participant. Prospective study participants could optionally give additional blood draws and questionnaires over a roughly 2-month period. Prospective study blood samples were shipped either frozen or at room temperature before DNA extraction. The CDR3 goes from the cysteine to the phenylalanine over 13 residues. The kept DNA is CDR3 alone, 39 bases in frame from the first base. At the junction V is shortened by 3 bases and J by 4 bases; bases outside the gene matches: 2. The germline V gene supplies CDR1 MNHNS and CDR2 SASEGT.

The paper as a whole reports these results and caveats: Clinical and demographic metadata were provided uncurated, with the amount varying by source and participant.

The rearrangement joined TRBV6-1 to TRBJ1-1, and 7 bases in between align with TRBD1. This sequence was found in a woman under 40 with acute COVID-19. Material for sequencing was PBMCs or T cells enriched from blood (not recorded which). CDR3 protein: CASSDNRGTEAFF. The nucleotide sequence is given as TGTGCCAGCAGTGACAACAGGGGCACTGAAGCTTTCTTT.